The clone carrying this T cell receptor (beta chain) was recorded once. Original processing methods: Estimates of nucleated cell counts were drawn from the amplification of reference gene primers. Here immunoSEQ multiplex PCR was the method, and the copy in TCRdb shows in-frame clones only, minus some. V, J and clone size were drawn from that table, and D and trimming were deduced from the DNA. The sample contains more than 250,000 clones, over 75% of which appear only once. J was trimmed by 2 bases and V by 5 bases; bases with no gene match: 6. The CDR3 sequence is 15 residues long. Germline lookup yields CDR1 SNHLY and CDR2 FYNNEI. This sample stems from a study of blood T cell repertoires in COVID-19. Study overall: Specimens from acute and convalescent COVID-19 originated in the United States, Italy and Spain. PBMCs, B-cell-depleted T cells, or T cells provided the cDNA or gDNA that made up the material.

The sample comprised peripheral blood. This TCR derives from a man aged 50-59 years with active or convalescent COVID-19. The chain joins TRBV2 to TRBJ2-7; 10 bases fit TRBD2. CDR3 amino acids: CASSMLAGEPYEQYF. CDR3 DNA sequence: TGTGCCAGCAGTATGCTAGCGGGAGAGCCCTACGAGCAGTACTTC.